A single sample is the source of the 21 T cell receptor beta chains below, sequenced in a study of blood T cell repertoires in COVID-19. Sequencing used immunoSEQ multiplex PCR; TCRdb keeps in-frame clones, though not all of them. The data hold roughly 240,000 clones, with approximately 87% observed a single time. The specimen was peripheral blood. These receptors all stem from a man aged 55 to 70 who had recovered from COVID-19.

This clone showed up just a few times. The chain couples TRBV9 to TRBJ2-2; D is perhaps TRBD2 (5 bases). The V gene lost 3 bases and the J gene lost 3 bases, with 9 bases spanning the gap. CDR3 size: 14 residues. CDR1 is SGDLS, CDR2 YYNGEE, per germline. The CDR3 bases are TGTGCCAGCAGCGCCGGGGTTTACACCGGGGAGCTGTTTTTT. This codes for CASSAGVYTGELFF. Based on the CDR3 plus reference TRBV9 and TRBJ2-2, the full variable domain is DSGVTQTPKHLITATGQRVTLRCSPRSGDLSVYWYQQSLDQGLQFLIQYYNGEERAKGNILERFSAQQFPDLHSELNLSSLELGDSALYFCASSAGVYTGELFFGEGSRLTVL.

This clone came up once. The chain recombines TRBV29-1 with TRBJ2-7; 7 bases fit TRBD1. Germline V gene lookup returns CDR1 SQVTM and CDR2 ANQGSEA. V shed 6 bases, J shed 0 bases, and the junction held 5 bases outside the gene matches. CDR3 length equals 13 residues. CDR3 sequence reads: CSVGTVLSYEQYF. For the CDR3, the DNA is TGCAGCGTGGGGACAGTCCTCTCCTACGAGCAGTACTTC.

CDR3 coding DNA: TGTGCCACCGGAAAGACAGGGGGCTACGCAGATACGCAGTATTTT. It specifies CATGKTGGYADTQYF. V usage is TRBV24-1 and J usage is TRBJ2-3; the match to TRBD1 covers 10 bases. This CDR3 is built from 15 residues. The germline V gene has CDR1 KGHDR and CDR2 SFDVKD. The junction had 9 bases not matched to a gene; V was cut back by 9 bases and J by 4 bases.

In this sample, this clone turned up a few times. The CDR3 DNA sequence: TGCAGCGTTGAAGATCCTAGCGGGAGCCCCGGGGAGCTGTTTTTT. Its translation is CSVEDPSGSPGELFF. The V call is TRBV29-1, the J call TRBJ2-2, with 10 positions matching TRBD2. This CDR3 region has 15 residues. Trimming cost V 0 bases and J 6 bases; bases outside gene matches: 4. CDR1 SQVTM and CDR2 ANQGSEA come from the germline V gene.

This clone was seen only once. CDR3 region: CASSPPARGFTDTQYF. The CDR3 DNA follows: TGTGCCAGCTCACCACCAGCCAGGGGATTCACAGATACGCAGTATTTT. The rearrangement links TRBV18 to TRBJ2-3; D may be TRBD1 (6 bases). The CDR3 runs to 16 residues. From germline, CDR1 is KGHSH and CDR2 LQKENI. Trimming took 0 bases from V and 2 from J, leaving 12 bases between them.

Worth noting for this clone: Other DNA variants within this sample encode the same CDR3. This chain links TRBV28 with TRBJ1-4, with 8 bases matching TRBD1. The CDR3 totals 14 residues. V was clipped by 5 bases and J by 4 bases; unmatched bases: 3. CDR1 is MDHEN and CDR2 is SYDVKM in the germline V gene. This chain's CDR3 is CASSLTGGNEKLFF. The CDR3 nucleotides read TGTGCCAGCAGTCTAACAGGGGGTAATGAAAAACTGTTTTTT.

This chain links TRBV5-5 with TRBJ2-5; possibly TRBD1 for D (7 bases). V lost 5 bases, J lost 0 bases, and 14 bases lay in between. The CDR3 sequence is 15 residues long. Germline values: CDR1 SGHKS, CDR2 YYEKEE (reference sequence). In nucleotides, the CDR3 is TGTGCCAGCAGTTATCAGGGGGGCTACCAAGAGACCCAGTACTTC. Amino acids: CASSYQGGYQETQYF.

The chain links TRBV5-1 to TRBJ2-1; TRBD2 agrees at 7 bases. J was trimmed by 7 bases and V by 9 bases; bases with no gene match: 10. The CDR3 extends over 13 amino acids. Germline V lookup: CDR1 SGHRS, CDR2 YFSETQ. The CDR3 here is CATGLGSENEQFF. In DNA form, the CDR3 reads TGCGCCACCGGACTAGGGTCCGAAAATGAGCAGTTCTTC.

The chain recombines TRBV19 with TRBJ2-3; 11 positions agree with TRBD2. Germline V gene lookup returns CDR1 LNHDA and CDR2 SQIVND (reference sequence). The V gene end was trimmed by 5 bases and the J gene end by 0 bases; junction bases not matched to a gene: 4. CDR3 length equals 16 residues. The CDR3: CASSVGLAASTDTQYF. The CDR3 nucleotides are TGTGCCAGTAGTGTGGGACTAGCGGCTAGCACAGATACGCAGTATTTT.

V usage is TRBV19 and J usage is TRBJ2-6, with 7 bases matching TRBD1. V shed 5 bases and J 0 bases; nucleotides not matched to a gene: 7. The length of the CDR3 is 17 residues. Germline V gives CDR1 LNHDA, CDR2 SQIVND (reference sequence). The CDR3 nucleotides are TGTGCCAGTAGTCAGACAGGGATACCCTCTGGGGCCAACGTCCTGACTTTC. Translated, it gives CASSQTGIPSGANVLTF.

Only one count was recorded for this clone. This chain links TRBV19 with TRBJ1-2, with unresolved D. With 10 bases removed from V and 0 bases from J, the gap between germline ends came to 9 bases. The CDR3 spans 12 residues. CDR1 and CDR2 (germline): LNHDA, SQIVND (reference sequence). CDR3 coding DNA: TGTGCCACCTTGGGAGCTAACTATGGCTACACCTTC. The encoded protein is CATLGANYGYTF. The full variable domain, completed using reference TRBV19 and TRBJ1-2, is DGGITQSPKYLFRKEGQNVTLSCEQNLNHDAMYWYRQDPGQGLRLIYYSQIVNDFQKGDIAEGYSVSREKKESFPLTVTSAQKNPTAFYLCATLGANYGYTFGSGTRLTVV.

V and J are TRBV29-1 and TRBJ2-1; 10 positions agree with TRBD1. V dropped 6 bases and J dropped 9; count of bases not matched to a gene: 14. This CDR3 contains 15 residues. Germline V gene data show CDR1 as SQVTM and CDR2 as ANQGSEA. Written as DNA, the CDR3 is TGCAGCGTACCCAAAGCGGGGACAGGGGTATCTGAGCAGTTCTTC. It codes for CSVPKAGTGVSEQFF.

In its sample, this clone was seen once. The V call is TRBV19, the J call TRBJ1-4; D perhaps matches TRBD1 (6 bases). The CDR3 runs 13 residues. Germline lookup yields CDR1 LNHDA and CDR2 SQIVND (reference sequence). Trimming stripped 7 bases from V and 9 bases from J, with 15 bases between. The CDR3 is CASTPRGAQKLFF. The CDR3, as DNA: TGTGCCAGTACCCCCCGGGGGGCGCAAAAACTGTTTTTT.

Written as DNA, the CDR3 is TGTGCCAGCAGCCCCAAGAAGGGTACCGGGCGGGCATTCGCCCACGAGCAGTACTTC. Translation: CASSPKKGTGRAFAHEQYF. This chain links TRBV3-1 (or the pseudogene TRBV3-2) with TRBJ2-7, with a tentative D call TRBD2 (5 bases). V was trimmed by 4 bases and J by 5 bases, leaving 30 bases between them. The CDR3 spans 19 residues. Germline V lookup: CDR1 LGHDT, CDR2 YNNKEL (reference sequence).

This chain joins TRBV7-2 and TRBJ2-3; D may be TRBD2 (7 bases). Germline CDR1 reads SGHTA; CDR2 reads FQGNSA. V lost 1 base to trimming and J lost 1 base, with 9 bases between them. CDR3 size: 15 residues. For the CDR3, the DNA is TGTGCCAGCAGCTTAGTAGGGGGGGGCACAGATACGCAGTATTTT. Protein product: CASSLVGGGTDTQYF.

The genes are TRBV19 and TRBJ2-1; TRBD2 agrees at 9 bases. Germline V lookup: CDR1 LNHDA, CDR2 SQIVND (reference sequence). The CDR3 spans 15 residues. V shed 7 bases, J shed 0 bases, and the junction held 4 bases outside the gene matches. The CDR3 loop is CASTISGSSYNEQFF. For the CDR3, the DNA is TGTGCCAGTACCATTAGCGGGAGCTCCTACAATGAGCAGTTCTTC.

The chain combines TRBV7-2 with TRBJ1-1; D uncertain. V gave up 5 bases and J gave up 1 base, with 14 bases separating them. The CDR3 is 15 residues long. The germline gives CDR1 SGHTA, CDR2 FQGNSA. CDR3 loop: CASSQKRNPNTEAFF. The CDR3 bases are TGTGCCAGCAGCCAAAAGCGGAACCCGAACACTGAAGCTTTCTTT.

The V call is TRBV12-3 or TRBV12-4, the J call TRBJ2-1, with D possibly matching TRBD2 (5 bases). The CDR3 totals 12 residues. Trimming removed 6 bases at V and 10 bases at J, with 13 bases between. CDR3 sequence: CASSRVPGEQFF. The CDR3 region has the DNA TGTGCCAGCAGCCGGGTCCCGGGAGAGCAGTTCTTC.

This clone turned up a few times. The chain carries TRBV12-3 or TRBV12-4 and TRBJ2-7; a weak D match, TRBD1 (5 bases). The CDR3 spans 11 residues. V was trimmed by 6 bases and J by 3 bases, leaving 6 bases between them. The CDR3 is CASRRGYEQYF. CDR3 DNA: TGTGCCAGCAGAAGGGGCTACGAGCAGTACTTC.

The chain combines TRBV18 with TRBJ2-7; D gene unclear. The V gene lost 0 bases and the J gene lost 0 bases, with 12 bases spanning the gap. Germline lookup yields CDR1 KGHSH and CDR2 LQKENI. This CDR3 is built from 16 residues. The CDR3 region has the DNA TGTGCCAGCTCACCACCAGGCCTAAGGAGCTCCTACGAGCAGTACTTC. This encodes CASSPPGLRSSYEQYF.

The chain is built from TRBV29-1 and TRBJ2-1; D is ambiguous. The CDR3 covers 12 residues. The germline gives CDR1 SQVTM, CDR2 ANQGSEA. Deletions cut 3 bases from V and 5 bases from J, with 8 bases between. The CDR3 DNA reads as TGCAGCGTTGAGAGGCAGCACAATGAGCAGTTCTTC. Translated, it gives CSVERQHNEQFF.